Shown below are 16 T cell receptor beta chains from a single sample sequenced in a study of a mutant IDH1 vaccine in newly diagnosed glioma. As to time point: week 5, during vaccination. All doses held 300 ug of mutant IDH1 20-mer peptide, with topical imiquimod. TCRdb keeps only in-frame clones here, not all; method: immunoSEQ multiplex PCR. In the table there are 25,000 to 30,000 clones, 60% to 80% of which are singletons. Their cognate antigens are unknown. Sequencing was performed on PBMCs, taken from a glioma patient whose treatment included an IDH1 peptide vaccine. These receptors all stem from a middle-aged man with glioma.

Here the CDR3 DNA reads TGTGCCAGTAGTATCAGCGGGAGGGCCCTTCAAGAGACCCAGTACTTC. This codes for CASSISGRALQETQYF. The chain couples TRBV19 to TRBJ2-5, with 10 bases matching TRBD2. The trim removed 3 bases at V and 2 bases at J, leaving 6 bases unmatched. Germline V gives CDR1 LNHDA, CDR2 SQIVND (reference sequence). CDR3 length: 16 amino acids. Full variable domain (rest looked up from reference TRBV19 and TRBJ2-5): DGGITQSPKYLFRKEGQNVTLSCEQNLNHDAMYWYRQDPGQGLRLIYYSQIVNDFQKGDIAEGYSVSREKKESFPLTVTSAQKNPTAFYLCASSISGRALQETQYFGPGTRLLVL.

Written as DNA, the CDR3 is TGTGCCAGCAGCAAGGGTTGGGGAGGGCCCGGGACAGATACGCAGTATTTT. Protein: CASSKGWGGPGTDTQYF. The V gene is TRBV21-1, the J gene TRBJ2-3; the table gives TRBD2 as D, unverified against the DNA. TRBV21-1 is tagged as a pseudogene. This CDR3 has 17 residues.

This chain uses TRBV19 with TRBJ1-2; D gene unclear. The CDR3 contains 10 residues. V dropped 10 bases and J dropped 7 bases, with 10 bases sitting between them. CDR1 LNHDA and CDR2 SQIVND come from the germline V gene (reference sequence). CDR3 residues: CAISVVGYTF. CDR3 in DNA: TGTGCCATCAGTGTCGTTGGCTACACCTTC.

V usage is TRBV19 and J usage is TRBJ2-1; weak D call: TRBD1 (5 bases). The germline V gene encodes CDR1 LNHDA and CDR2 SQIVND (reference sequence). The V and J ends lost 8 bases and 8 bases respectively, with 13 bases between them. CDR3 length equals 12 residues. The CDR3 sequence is CASSPQGDEQFF. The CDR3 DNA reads TGTGCCAGTTCCCCCCAGGGCGATGAGCAGTTCTTC.

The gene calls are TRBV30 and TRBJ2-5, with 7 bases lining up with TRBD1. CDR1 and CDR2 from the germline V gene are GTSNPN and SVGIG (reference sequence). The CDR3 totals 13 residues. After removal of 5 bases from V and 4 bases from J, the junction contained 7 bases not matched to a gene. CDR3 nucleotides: TGTGCCTGGGACAGGGCGTCCACAGAGACCCAGTACTTC. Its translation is CAWDRASTETQYF. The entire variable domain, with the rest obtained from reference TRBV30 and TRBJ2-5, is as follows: SQTIHQWPATLVQPVGSPLSLECTVEGTSNPNLYWYRQAAGRGLQLLFYSVGIGQISSEVPQNLSASRPQDRQFILSSKKLLLSDSGFYLCAWDRASTETQYFGPGTRLLVL.

CDR3 DNA sequence: TGTGCCAGCACCTTTGGGACTTCGTCCAAGGGCGTTATGAACACTGAAGCTTTCTTT. Protein sequence: CASTFGTSSKGVMNTEAFF. This chain uses TRBV5-4 with TRBJ1-1; weak D call: TRBD1 (5 bases). Trimming took 6 bases from V and 0 from J, leaving 27 bases between them. The CDR3 totals 19 residues. From germline, CDR1 is SGHNT and CDR2 YYREEE (reference sequence).

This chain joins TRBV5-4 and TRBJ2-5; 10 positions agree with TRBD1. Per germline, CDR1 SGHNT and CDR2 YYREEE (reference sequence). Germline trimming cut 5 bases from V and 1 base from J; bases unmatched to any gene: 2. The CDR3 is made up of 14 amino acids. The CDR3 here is CASSWDRGQETQYF. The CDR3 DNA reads TGTGCCAGCAGTTGGGACAGGGGCCAAGAGACCCAGTACTTC.

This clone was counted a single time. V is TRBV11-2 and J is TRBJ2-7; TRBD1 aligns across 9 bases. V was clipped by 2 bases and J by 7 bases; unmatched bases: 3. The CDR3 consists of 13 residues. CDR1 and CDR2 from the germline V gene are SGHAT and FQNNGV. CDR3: CASSLTGGREQYV. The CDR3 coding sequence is TGTGCCAGCAGCTTAACAGGGGGCAGAGAGCAGTACGTC.

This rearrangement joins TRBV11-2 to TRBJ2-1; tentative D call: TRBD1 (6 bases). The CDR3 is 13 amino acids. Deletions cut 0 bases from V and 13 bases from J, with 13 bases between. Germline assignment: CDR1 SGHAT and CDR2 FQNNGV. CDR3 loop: CASSLETGRTQFF. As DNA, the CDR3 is TGTGCCAGCAGCTTAGAGACAGGACGGACACAGTTCTTC.

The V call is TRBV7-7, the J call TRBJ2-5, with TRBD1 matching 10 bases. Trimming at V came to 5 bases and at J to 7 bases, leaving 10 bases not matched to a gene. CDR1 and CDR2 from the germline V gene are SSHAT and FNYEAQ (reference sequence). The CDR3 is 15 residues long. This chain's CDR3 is CASSPLGTGVGTQYF. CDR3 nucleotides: TGTGCCAGCAGCCCCCTAGGGACAGGGGTCGGGACCCAGTACTTC.

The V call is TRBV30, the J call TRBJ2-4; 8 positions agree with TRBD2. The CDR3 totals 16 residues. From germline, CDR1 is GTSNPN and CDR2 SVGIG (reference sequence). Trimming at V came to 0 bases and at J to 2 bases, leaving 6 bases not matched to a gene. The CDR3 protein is CAWSVGTSMSKNIQYF. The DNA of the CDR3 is TGTGCCTGGAGTGTAGGGACTAGTATGTCCAAAAACATTCAGTACTTC.

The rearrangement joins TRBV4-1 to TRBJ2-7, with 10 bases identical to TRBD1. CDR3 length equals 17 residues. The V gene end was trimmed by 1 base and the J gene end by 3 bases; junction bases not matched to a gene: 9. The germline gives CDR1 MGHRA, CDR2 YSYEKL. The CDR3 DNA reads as TGCGCCAGCAGCCAAGTGACAGGGGGCATACTAAACTACGAGCAGTACTTC. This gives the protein CASSQVTGGILNYEQYF.

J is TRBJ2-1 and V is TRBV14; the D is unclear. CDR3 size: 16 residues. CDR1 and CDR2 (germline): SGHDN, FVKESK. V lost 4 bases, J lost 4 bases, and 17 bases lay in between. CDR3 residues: CASSPGSPIPYNEQFF. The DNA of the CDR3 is TGTGCCAGCAGCCCGGGCAGTCCCATCCCTTACAATGAGCAGTTCTTC.

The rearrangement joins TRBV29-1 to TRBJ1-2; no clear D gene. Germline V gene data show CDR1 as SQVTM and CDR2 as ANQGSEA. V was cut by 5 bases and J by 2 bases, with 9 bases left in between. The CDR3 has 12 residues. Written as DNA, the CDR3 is TGCAGCGTTACAGAAGCGAACTATGGCTACACCTTC. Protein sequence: CSVTEANYGYTF.

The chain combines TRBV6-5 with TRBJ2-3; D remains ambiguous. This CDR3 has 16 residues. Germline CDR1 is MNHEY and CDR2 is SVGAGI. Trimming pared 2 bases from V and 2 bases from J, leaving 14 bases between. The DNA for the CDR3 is TGTGCCAGCAGTTACATCGGACGCCGATCCACAGATACGCAGTATTTT. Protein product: CASSYIGRRSTDTQYF.

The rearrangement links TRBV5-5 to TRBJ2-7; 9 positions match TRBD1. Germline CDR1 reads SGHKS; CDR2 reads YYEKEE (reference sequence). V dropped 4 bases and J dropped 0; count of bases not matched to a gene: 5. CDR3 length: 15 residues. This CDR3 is CASSPGQGRSYEQYV. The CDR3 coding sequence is TGTGCCAGCAGCCCGGGACAGGGACGCTCCTACGAGCAGTACGTC.